This TCR beta chain was recovered during a study of vaccination and CD4 T cells after COVID-19. Study background: Investigators took post-vaccine samples a median 72 days after dose two, within a range of 14 to 241.

Trimming cost V 4 bases and J 2 bases, with 9 bases left between them. CDR3 size: 14 residues. Germline V gives CDR1 ENHRY, CDR2 SYGVKD. Remarks on this clonotype: Its cognate antigen is unknown.

Researchers used the Oncomine TCR Beta short-read assay to sequence DNA from cultured CD4+ T cells. MiXCR, applied by TCRdb to the PCR reads, yields one record per CDR3 protein. The table lists approximately 15,000 distinct CDR3 sequences, 60% to 70% of them singletons, with 6% to 7.5% in the top ten. Treatment denoted: roughly ten-day PBMC culture with coronavirus spike peptide pools or control peptides (ViraFEST assay). This sequence originates from a human donor who had recovered from COVID-19. The sample was CD4+ T cells from blood, cultured in vitro. The chain carries TRBV10-3 and TRBJ1-5; possibly TRBD1 for D (6 bases). In nucleotides, the CDR3 is TGTGCCATCAGTGGAGGGGGTGGCAATCAGCCCCAGCATTTT. Its protein product is CAISGGGGNQPQHF.